What follows are 17 T cell receptor beta chains derived from one specimen sequenced in a study of PD-1 blockade in mismatch repair-deficient tumors. TCRdb's table, derived via immunoSEQ multiplex PCR, lists solely in-frame clones and lacks some. The table records 77,000 or so clones, about four fifths of them present only once. Source: peripheral blood, taken 44 weeks after starting pembrolizumab. The receptor source for this set is an adult with mismatch repair-deficient cancer.

The V and J genes are TRBV11-2 and TRBJ2-1, with 9 positions matching TRBD2. V lost 2 bases, J lost 8 bases, and 7 bases stayed unmatched. The germline V gene has CDR1 SGHAT and CDR2 FQNNGV. The CDR3 runs 15 residues. The CDR3 region is CASSLPSGISDEQFF. CDR3 DNA: TGTGCCAGCAGCTTACCTAGCGGGATCAGCGATGAGCAGTTCTTC.

The chain has TRBV7-9 and TRBJ2-7; 8 nucleotides line up with TRBD1. Germline lookup yields CDR1 SEHNR and CDR2 FQNEAQ (reference sequence). V shed 3 bases and J 2 bases; nucleotides not matched to a gene: 12. This CDR3 spans 17 amino acids. CDR3 residues: CASSFRTGGPNPYEQYF. CDR3 in DNA: TGTGCCAGCAGCTTCAGAACAGGGGGGCCGAACCCCTACGAGCAGTACTTC.

This chain connects TRBV11-2 to TRBJ2-3, with D perhaps TRBD2 (6 bases). Germline V gene sequence: CDR1 SGHAT, CDR2 FQNNGV. The CDR3 consists of 17 residues. Trimming shortened V by 4 bases and J by 4 bases, and 21 bases separated the two germline ends. The chain's CDR3 is CASSSKSGPLRADTQYF. DNA of the CDR3: TGTGCCAGCAGCTCGAAAAGCGGGCCTCTTAGGGCAGATACGCAGTATTTT.

This chain joins TRBV7-9 and TRBJ2-1; 9 bases match TRBD2. The CDR3 consists of 18 residues. The V segment lost 0 bases and the J segment 0 bases; nucleotides outside the gene matches: 6. Germline V CDR1 and CDR2: SEHNR, FQNEAQ (reference sequence). The CDR3, as DNA: TGTGCCAGCAGCTTAGCAGGGCTAGCGGGATACTCCTACAATGAGCAGTTCTTC. Its protein is CASSLAGLAGYSYNEQFF.

The chain links TRBV6-5 to TRBJ1-2, with D perhaps matching TRBD1 (6 bases). This CDR3 is built from 13 residues. Trimming took off 6 bases at V and 1 base at J, with 9 bases between the two ends. CDR1 is MNHEY and CDR2 is SVGAGI in the germline V gene. The CDR3 reads CASRDRSNYGYTF. CDR3 nucleotides: TGTGCCAGCAGAGACAGGAGTAACTATGGCTACACCTTC.

V usage is TRBV14 and J usage is TRBJ1-1; D is undetermined. The V gene's germline CDR1 is SGHDN and CDR2 FVKESK. The V end lost 1 base, the J end lost 0 bases, and 6 bases lay between the germline ends. This CDR3 is 14 amino acids long. CDR3 protein: CASSQAVMNTEAFF. The CDR3 nucleotides read TGTGCCAGCAGCCAAGCCGTGATGAACACTGAAGCTTTCTTT.

The gene calls are TRBV11-2 and TRBJ1-1; D not resolved. Germline CDR1 and CDR2: SGHAT and FQNNGV. The CDR3 is 13 residues long. Trimming took 1 base from V and 3 from J, leaving 6 bases between them. The CDR3 sequence is CASSLVGDTEAFF. The CDR3 bases are TGTGCCAGCAGCTTAGTTGGGGACACTGAAGCTTTCTTT.

The rearrangement links TRBV19 to TRBJ1-1, with 10 bases identical to TRBD1. The germline gives CDR1 LNHDA, CDR2 SQIVND (reference sequence). Unmatched junction bases numbered 12, after V lost 5 bases and J lost 6 bases. CDR3 length: 16 residues. CDR3 nucleotide sequence: TGTGCCAGTAGTCGTCCCCGGGACAGGGGAGTCCCTGAAGCTTTCTTT. Its translation is CASSRPRDRGVPEAFF.

CDR3 protein: CASSSGMEGGSEAFF. The CDR3 nucleotides are TGTGCCAGCAGCTCCGGAATGGAGGGAGGGAGTGAAGCTTTCTTT. The chain combines TRBV7-9 with TRBJ1-1; D is unclear. V was cut by 4 bases and J by 7 bases, with 19 bases left in between. Per the germline V gene, CDR1 is SEHNR and CDR2 is FQNEAQ (reference sequence). This CDR3 is built from 15 residues.

The chain's CDR3 is CASRQVTGLGESPTLIEKLFF. DNA of the CDR3: TGTGCCAGCAGGCAGGTGACAGGTTTGGGAGAATCCCCGACGTTAATTGAAAAACTGTTTTTT. V is TRBV9 and J is TRBJ1-4; tentatively, D is TRBD1 (6 bases). Germline V gene sequence: CDR1 SGDLS, CDR2 YYNGEE. The CDR3 extends over 21 amino acids. Trimming stripped 5 bases from V and 7 bases from J, with 36 bases between.

The chain combines TRBV6-5 with TRBJ2-1; D is undetermined. The CDR3 has 11 residues. Trimming shortened V by 5 bases and J by 4 bases, and 3 bases separated the two germline ends. CDR1 MNHEY and CDR2 SVGAGI come from the germline V gene. CDR3 amino acids: CASSTYNEQFF. The CDR3 DNA follows: TGTGCCAGCAGTACTTACAATGAGCAGTTCTTC.

The chain joins TRBV5-6 to TRBJ2-3, with D possibly matching TRBD2 (5 bases). The length of the CDR3 is 15 residues. V lost 4 bases to trimming and J lost 1 base, with 13 bases between them. Germline CDR1 and CDR2: SGHDT and YYEEEE. CDR3 sequence reads: CASSAGGFGTDTQYF. The CDR3 DNA reads as TGTGCCAGCAGCGCTGGCGGGTTTGGCACAGATACGCAGTATTTT.

The chain couples TRBV7-9 to TRBJ1-1, with TRBD1 as a possible D gene (5 bases). CDR3 length equals 14 residues. Germline V gene sequence: CDR1 SEHNR, CDR2 FQNEAQ (reference sequence). V was cut by 1 base and J by 5 bases, with 11 bases left in between. The CDR3 region has the DNA TGTGCCAGCAGCTTAGACGGGGGACTGACTGAAGCTTTCTTT. Amino acid sequence: CASSLDGGLTEAFF.

The J gene is TRBJ1-3, the V gene TRBV19; the D gene is possibly TRBD1 (6 bases). The CDR3 length is 14 residues. CDR1 LNHDA and CDR2 SQIVND come from the germline V gene (reference sequence). With 8 bases removed from V and 0 bases from J, the gap between germline ends came to 11 bases. This chain's CDR3 is CASHWDNSGNTIYF. The CDR3 DNA reads as TGTGCCAGTCACTGGGACAACTCTGGAAACACCATATATTTT.

This clone showed up just a few times. The chain has TRBV5-4 and TRBJ2-2, with D possibly TRBD2 on 6 matching bases. The CDR3 is made up of 15 amino acids. Germline values: CDR1 SGHNT, CDR2 YYREEE (reference sequence). V shed 4 bases and J shed 2 bases, with 12 bases lying between them. CDR3 nucleotides: TGTGCCAGCAGCGAGGACTATTCTAACACCGGGGAGCTGTTTTTT. It translates to CASSEDYSNTGELFF.

The V call is TRBV28, the J call TRBJ1-5, with TRBD1 matching over 7 bases. V lost 9 bases and J lost 0; bases outside the gene matches: 11. Germline CDR1 MDHEN, CDR2 SYDVKM. This CDR3 has 16 amino acids. The CDR3 nucleotides read TGTGCCAGGTCCGGGACAGCGTTATATAGCAATCAGCCCCAGCATTTT. Encoded protein: CARSGTALYSNQPQHF.

V gene TRBV7-6 combines with J gene TRBJ2-2, with D perhaps TRBD1 or TRBD2 (5 bases each). The CDR3 has 15 amino acids. Germline loops: CDR1 SGHVS, CDR2 FNYEAQ. Trimming stripped 5 bases from V and 4 bases from J, with 14 bases between. The CDR3 is CASSRAPGATGELFF. In DNA form, the CDR3 reads TGTGCCAGCAGCCGAGCACCCGGGGCCACCGGGGAGCTGTTTTTT.